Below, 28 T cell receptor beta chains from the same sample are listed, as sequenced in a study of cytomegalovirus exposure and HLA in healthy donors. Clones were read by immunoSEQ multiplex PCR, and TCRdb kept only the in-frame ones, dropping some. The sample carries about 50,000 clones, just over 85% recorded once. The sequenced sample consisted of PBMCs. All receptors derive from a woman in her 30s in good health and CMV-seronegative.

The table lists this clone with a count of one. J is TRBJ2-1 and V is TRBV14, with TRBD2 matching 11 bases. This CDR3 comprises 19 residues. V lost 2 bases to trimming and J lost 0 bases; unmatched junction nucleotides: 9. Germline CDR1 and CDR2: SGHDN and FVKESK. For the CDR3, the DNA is TGTGCCAGCAGCCAAATCGGACTAGCGGGCCGATCCTCCTACAATGAGCAGTTCTTC. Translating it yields CASSQIGLAGRSSYNEQFF.

The CDR3 sequence: CASSSPYPGQGSFGYTF. The CDR3 region has the DNA TGTGCCAGCAGCTCCCCTTATCCCGGACAGGGAAGCTTTGGCTACACCTTC. This chain connects TRBV5-4 to TRBJ1-2; 8 nucleotides align to TRBD1. The CDR3 length is 17 residues. Germline values: CDR1 SGHNT, CDR2 YYREEE (reference sequence). V shed 3 bases and J 7 bases; nucleotides not matched to a gene: 17.

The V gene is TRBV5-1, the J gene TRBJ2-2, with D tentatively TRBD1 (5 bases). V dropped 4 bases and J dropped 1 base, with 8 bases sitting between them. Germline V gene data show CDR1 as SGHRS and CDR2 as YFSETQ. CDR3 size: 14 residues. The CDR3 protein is CASSHDRNTGELFF. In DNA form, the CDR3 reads TGCGCCAGCAGCCACGACAGGAACACCGGGGAGCTGTTTTTT.

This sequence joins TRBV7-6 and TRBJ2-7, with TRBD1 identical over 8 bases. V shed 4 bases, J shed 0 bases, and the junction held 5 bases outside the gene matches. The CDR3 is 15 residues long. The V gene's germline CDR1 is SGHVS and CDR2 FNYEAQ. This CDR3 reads CASSSTQGDSYEQYF. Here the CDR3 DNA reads TGTGCCAGCAGCTCCACACAGGGGGACTCCTACGAGCAGTACTTC.

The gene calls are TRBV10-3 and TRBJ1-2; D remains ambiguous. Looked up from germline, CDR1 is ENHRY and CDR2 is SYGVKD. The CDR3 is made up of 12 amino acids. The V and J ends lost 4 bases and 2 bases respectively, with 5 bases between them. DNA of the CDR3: TGTGCCATCAGTGCTGCGAACTATGGCTACACCTTC. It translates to CAISAANYGYTF.

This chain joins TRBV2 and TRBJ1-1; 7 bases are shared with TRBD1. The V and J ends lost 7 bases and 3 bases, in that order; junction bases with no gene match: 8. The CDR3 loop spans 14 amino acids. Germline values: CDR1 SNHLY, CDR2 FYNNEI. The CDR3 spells CASNLQGVHTEAFF. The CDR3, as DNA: TGTGCCAGCAACCTCCAGGGGGTTCACACTGAAGCTTTCTTT.

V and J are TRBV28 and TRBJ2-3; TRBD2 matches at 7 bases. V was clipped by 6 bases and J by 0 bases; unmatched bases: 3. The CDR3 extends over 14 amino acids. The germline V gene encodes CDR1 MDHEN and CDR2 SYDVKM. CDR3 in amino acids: CASSLAASTDTQYF. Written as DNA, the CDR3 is TGTGCCAGCAGCCTAGCGGCTAGCACAGATACGCAGTATTTT. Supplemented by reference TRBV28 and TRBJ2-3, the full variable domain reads DVKVTQSSRYLVKRTGEKVFLECVQDMDHENMFWYRQDPGLGLRLIYFSYDVKMKEKGDIPEGYSVSREKKERFSLILESASTNQTSMYLCASSLAASTDTQYFGPGTRLTVL.

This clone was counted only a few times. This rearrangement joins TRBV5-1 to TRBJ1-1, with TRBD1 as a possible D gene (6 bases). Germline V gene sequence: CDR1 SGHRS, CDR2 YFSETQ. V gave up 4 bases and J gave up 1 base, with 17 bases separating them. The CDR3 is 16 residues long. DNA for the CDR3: TGCGCCAGCAGCGCCGAGGACAGCTCTCAGAACACTGAAGCTTTCTTT. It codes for CASSAEDSSQNTEAFF.

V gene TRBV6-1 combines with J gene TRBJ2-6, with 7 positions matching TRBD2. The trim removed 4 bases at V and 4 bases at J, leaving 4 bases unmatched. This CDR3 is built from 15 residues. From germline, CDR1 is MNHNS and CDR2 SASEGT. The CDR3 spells CASSGEGSGANVLTF. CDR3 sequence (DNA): TGTGCCAGCAGTGGGGAGGGATCAGGGGCCAACGTCCTGACTTTC.

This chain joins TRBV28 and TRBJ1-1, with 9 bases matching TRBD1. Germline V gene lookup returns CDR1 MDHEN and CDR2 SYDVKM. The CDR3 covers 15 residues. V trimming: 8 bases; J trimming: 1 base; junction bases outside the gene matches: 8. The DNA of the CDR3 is TGTGCCAGCTCACCAACAGGGGGCCAGAACACTGAAGCTTTCTTT. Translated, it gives CASSPTGGQNTEAFF. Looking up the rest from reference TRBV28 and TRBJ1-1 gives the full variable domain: DVKVTQSSRYLVKRTGEKVFLECVQDMDHENMFWYRQDPGLGLRLIYFSYDVKMKEKGDIPEGYSVSREKKERFSLILESASTNQTSMYLCASSPTGGQNTEAFFGQGTRLTVV.

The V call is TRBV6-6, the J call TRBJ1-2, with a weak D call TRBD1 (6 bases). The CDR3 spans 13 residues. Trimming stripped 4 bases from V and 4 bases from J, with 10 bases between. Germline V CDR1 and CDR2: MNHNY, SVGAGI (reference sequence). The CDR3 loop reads CASSLGALYGYTF. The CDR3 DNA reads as TGTGCCAGCAGTTTGGGGGCCCTCTATGGCTACACCTTC.

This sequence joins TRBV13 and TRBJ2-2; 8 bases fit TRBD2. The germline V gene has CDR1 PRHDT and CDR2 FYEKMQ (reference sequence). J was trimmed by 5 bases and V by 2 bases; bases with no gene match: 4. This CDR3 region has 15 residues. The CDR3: CASSLTSGLTGELFF. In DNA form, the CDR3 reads TGTGCCAGCAGCTTAACTAGCGGACTTACCGGGGAGCTGTTTTTT.

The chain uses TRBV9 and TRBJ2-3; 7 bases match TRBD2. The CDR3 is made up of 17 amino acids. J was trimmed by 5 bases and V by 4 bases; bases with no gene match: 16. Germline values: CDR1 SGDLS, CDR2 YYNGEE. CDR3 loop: CASSSRVGGGPQDTQYF. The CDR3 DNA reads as TGTGCCAGCAGCTCCCGGGTTGGGGGAGGGCCACAAGATACGCAGTATTTT.

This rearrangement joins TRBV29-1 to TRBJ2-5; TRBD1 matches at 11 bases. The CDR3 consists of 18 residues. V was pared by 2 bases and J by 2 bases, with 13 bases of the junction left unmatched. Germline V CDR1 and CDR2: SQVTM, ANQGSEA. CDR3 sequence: CSVELATHRDRGQETQYF. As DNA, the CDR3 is TGCAGCGTTGAACTAGCCACCCACAGGGACAGGGGGCAAGAGACCCAGTACTTC.

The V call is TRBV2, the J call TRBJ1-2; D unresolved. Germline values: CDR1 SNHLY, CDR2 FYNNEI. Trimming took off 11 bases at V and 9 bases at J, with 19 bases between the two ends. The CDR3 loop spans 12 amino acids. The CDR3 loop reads CAAVEPYMSYTF. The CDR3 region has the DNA TGTGCCGCCGTCGAGCCTTATATGAGCTACACCTTC.

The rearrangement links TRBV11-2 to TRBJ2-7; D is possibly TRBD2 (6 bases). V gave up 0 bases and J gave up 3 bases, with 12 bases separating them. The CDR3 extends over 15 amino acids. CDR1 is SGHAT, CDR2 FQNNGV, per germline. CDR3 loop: CASSLDPSGGYEQYF. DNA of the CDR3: TGTGCCAGCAGCTTAGACCCGTCCGGGGGCTACGAGCAGTACTTC.

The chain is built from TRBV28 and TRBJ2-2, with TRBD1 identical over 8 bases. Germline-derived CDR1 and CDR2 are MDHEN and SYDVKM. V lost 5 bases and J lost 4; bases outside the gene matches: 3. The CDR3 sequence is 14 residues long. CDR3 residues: CASSPGGSTGELFF. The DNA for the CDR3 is TGTGCCAGCAGTCCAGGGGGCTCCACCGGGGAGCTGTTTTTT.

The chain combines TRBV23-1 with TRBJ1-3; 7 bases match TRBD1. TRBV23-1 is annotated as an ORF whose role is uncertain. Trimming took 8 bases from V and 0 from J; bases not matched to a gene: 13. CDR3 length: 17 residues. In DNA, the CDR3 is TGCGCCAGCTCGGGGACAGACGATACCTTCTCTGGAAACACCATATATTTT. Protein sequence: CASSGTDDTFSGNTIYF.

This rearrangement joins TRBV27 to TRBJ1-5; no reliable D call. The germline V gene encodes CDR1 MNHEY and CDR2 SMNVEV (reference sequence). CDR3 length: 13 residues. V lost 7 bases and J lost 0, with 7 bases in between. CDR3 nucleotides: TGTGCCAGCAAGCCGTATAGCAATCAGCCCCAGCATTTT. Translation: CASKPYSNQPQHF.

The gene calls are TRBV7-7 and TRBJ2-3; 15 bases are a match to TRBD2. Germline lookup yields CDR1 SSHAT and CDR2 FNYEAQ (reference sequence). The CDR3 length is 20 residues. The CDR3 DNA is TGTGCTAGGCACTGGTATGGGACTAGCGGGAGGCGAATTAGCACAGATACGCAGTATTTT. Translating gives CARHWYGTSGRRISTDTQYF.

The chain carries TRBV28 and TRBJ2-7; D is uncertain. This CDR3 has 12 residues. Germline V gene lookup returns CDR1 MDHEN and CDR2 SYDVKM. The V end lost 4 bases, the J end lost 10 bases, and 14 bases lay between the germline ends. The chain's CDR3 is CASSSPTLGQYF. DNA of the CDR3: TGTGCCAGCAGTTCCCCCACCTTGGGCCAGTACTTC.

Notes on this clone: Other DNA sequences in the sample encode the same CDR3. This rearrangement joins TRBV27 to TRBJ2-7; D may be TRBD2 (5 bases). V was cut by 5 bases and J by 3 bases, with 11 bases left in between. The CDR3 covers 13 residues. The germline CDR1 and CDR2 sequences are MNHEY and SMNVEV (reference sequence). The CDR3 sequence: CASSPSGSYEQYF. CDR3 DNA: TGTGCCAGCAGTCCTTCGGGGAGCTACGAGCAGTACTTC.

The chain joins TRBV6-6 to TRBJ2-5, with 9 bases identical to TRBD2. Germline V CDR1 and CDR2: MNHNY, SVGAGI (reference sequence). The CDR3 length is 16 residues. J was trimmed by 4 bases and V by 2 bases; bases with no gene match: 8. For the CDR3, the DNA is TGTGCCAGCAGTTACGGGGCGGGAGGGCCGTCAGAGACCCAGTACTTC. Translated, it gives CASSYGAGGPSETQYF.

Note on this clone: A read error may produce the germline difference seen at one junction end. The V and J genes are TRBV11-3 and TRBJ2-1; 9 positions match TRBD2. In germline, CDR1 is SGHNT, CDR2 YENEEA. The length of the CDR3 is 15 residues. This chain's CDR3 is CASSRRAGGSNEQFF. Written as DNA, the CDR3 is TGCGCCAGCAGCCGGCGAGCGGGAGGTAGTAATGAGCAGTTCTTC.

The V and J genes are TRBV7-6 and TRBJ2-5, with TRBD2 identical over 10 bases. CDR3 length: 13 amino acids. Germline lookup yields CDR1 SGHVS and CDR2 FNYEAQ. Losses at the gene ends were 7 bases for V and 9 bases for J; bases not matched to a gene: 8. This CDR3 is CASTLSGGAAQYF. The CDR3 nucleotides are TGTGCCAGCACCCTAAGCGGGGGGGCGGCCCAGTACTTC.

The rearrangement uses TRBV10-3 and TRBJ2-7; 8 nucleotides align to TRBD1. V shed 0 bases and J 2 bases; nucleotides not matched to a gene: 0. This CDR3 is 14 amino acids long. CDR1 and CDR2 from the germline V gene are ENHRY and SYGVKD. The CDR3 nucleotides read TGTGCCATCAGTGAGTCGGGACAGGCCTACGAGCAGTACTTC. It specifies CAISESGQAYEQYF.

CDR3 bases: TGTGCCAGCAGTCAAGGGGGACCGTATGGCTACACCTTC. Amino acid sequence: CASSQGGPYGYTF. V gene TRBV28 combines with J gene TRBJ1-2; maybe TRBD1 (6 bases). V was cut by 5 bases and J by 5 bases, with 12 bases left in between. The germline V gene encodes CDR1 MDHEN and CDR2 SYDVKM. The CDR3 length is 13 residues.

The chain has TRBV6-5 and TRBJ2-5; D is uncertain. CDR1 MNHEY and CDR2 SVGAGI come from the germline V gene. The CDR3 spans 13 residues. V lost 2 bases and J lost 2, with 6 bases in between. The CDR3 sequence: CASSYPEQETQYF. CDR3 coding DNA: TGTGCCAGCAGTTACCCAGAACAAGAGACCCAGTACTTC.